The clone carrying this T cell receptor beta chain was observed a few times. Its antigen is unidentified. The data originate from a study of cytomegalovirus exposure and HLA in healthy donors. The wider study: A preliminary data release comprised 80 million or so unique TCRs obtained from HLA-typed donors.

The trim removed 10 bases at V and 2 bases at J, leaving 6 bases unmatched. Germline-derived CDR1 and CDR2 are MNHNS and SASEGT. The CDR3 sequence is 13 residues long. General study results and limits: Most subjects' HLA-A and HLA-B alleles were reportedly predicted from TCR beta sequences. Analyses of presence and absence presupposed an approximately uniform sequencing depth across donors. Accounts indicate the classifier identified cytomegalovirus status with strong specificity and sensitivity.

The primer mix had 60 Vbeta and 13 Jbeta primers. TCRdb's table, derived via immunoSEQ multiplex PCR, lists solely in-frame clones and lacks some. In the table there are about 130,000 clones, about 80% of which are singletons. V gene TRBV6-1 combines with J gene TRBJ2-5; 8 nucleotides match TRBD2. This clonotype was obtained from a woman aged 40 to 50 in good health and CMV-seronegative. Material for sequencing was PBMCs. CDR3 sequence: CATEASGQETQYF. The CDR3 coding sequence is TGTGCCACGGAGGCTAGCGGGCAAGAGACCCAGTACTTC.